The 25 T cell receptor beta chains below were found in one sample sequenced in a study of identical twins (dated by TCRdb to about 2016). Libraries were made using 5' RACE. Sequencing instrument: Illumina HiSeq 2000. The public reads were quality trimmed at Q25 with fastp and then assembled into clones with MiXCR by TCRdb, keeping productive beta chains. Entries that share a CDR3 protein sequence are merged under the most common genes and DNA. The sample has about 300,000 distinct CDR3 sequences on record, roughly an eighth of them singletons. Of the sample, approximately 7.6% is held by the ten largest clones. These same records also appear under a second study, on yellow fever vaccine responses in identical twins.

Sequenced sample: CD8+ T cells sorted from blood. Receptor source: a woman in her late teens or twenties in good health.

There are many counts of this clonotype. The chain is built from TRBV12-3 or TRBV12-4 and TRBJ2-6, with no clear D. CDR3 length: 18 amino acids. V lost 3 bases, J lost 0 bases, and 15 bases lay in between. The CDR3 is CASSFRGSPFSGANVLTF. The CDR3 nucleotides are TGTGCCAGCAGTTTTCGAGGTTCCCCCTTCTCTGGGGCCAACGTCCTGACTTTC.

This clonotype was detected only a few times. The chain carries TRBV25-1 and TRBJ2-2; 9 bases fit TRBD2. Germline V CDR1 and CDR2: MGHDK, SYGVNS. CDR3 length equals 18 residues. Trimming cost V 3 bases and J 1 base; bases outside gene matches: 9. The CDR3 region has the DNA TGTGCCAGCAGTGACCGTTATAAAGCGGGGGGGAACACCGGGGAGCTGTTTTTT. This translates into CASSDRYKAGGNTGELFF.

At least ten counts were recorded for this clonotype. This chain connects TRBV15 to TRBJ1-6; 8 bases are shared with TRBD1. V lost 5 bases to trimming and J lost 7 bases; unmatched junction nucleotides: 7. The CDR3 consists of 15 residues. Germline values: CDR1 LNHNV, CDR2 YYDKDF (reference sequence). The CDR3 spells CATSAHRGRNSPLHF. The CDR3 nucleotides read TGTGCCACCAGCGCTCACAGGGGGAGAAATTCACCCCTCCACTTT.

This clonotype was counted at least ten times. The chain is built from TRBV7-9 and TRBJ1-1; the D gene is possibly TRBD1 (6 bases). The CDR3 spans 12 residues. Trimming left V 4 bases short and J 9 bases short, with 12 bases between. Per germline, CDR1 SEHNR and CDR2 FQNEAQ (reference sequence). The chain's CDR3 is CASSSRQAQAFF. The CDR3 DNA follows: TGTGCCAGCAGCTCGCGACAGGCACAAGCTTTCTTT.

This clonotype has only a few counts. The rearrangement uses TRBV9 and TRBJ2-3; TRBD2 agrees at 7 bases. This CDR3 has 16 residues. Germline lookup yields CDR1 SGDLS and CDR2 YYNGEE. Losses at the gene ends were 4 bases for V and 0 bases for J; bases not matched to a gene: 8. CDR3 protein: CASSPPSGASTDTQYF. The DNA of the CDR3 is TGTGCCAGCAGCCCACCAAGCGGGGCTAGCACAGATACGCAGTATTTT. Variable domain in full (rest from reference TRBV9 and TRBJ2-3): DSGVTQTPKHLITATGQRVTLRCSPRSGDLSVYWYQQSLDQGLQFLIQYYNGEERAKGNILERFSAQQFPDLHSELNLSSLELGDSALYFCASSPPSGASTDTQYFGPGTRLTVL.

The sample holds a few counts of this clonotype. V and J are TRBV20-1 and TRBJ1-2; D unresolved. Trimming pared 6 bases from V and 2 bases from J, leaving 19 bases between. The CDR3 has 15 amino acids. Germline V gives CDR1 DFQATT, CDR2 SNEGSKA (reference sequence). CDR3 nucleotide sequence: TGCAGTGCCACGGATGAGGAAATTTTGAACTATGGCTACACCTTC. Protein sequence: CSATDEEILNYGYTF.

The rearrangement joins TRBV2 to TRBJ2-7, with 7 bases identical to TRBD1. V lost 2 bases and J lost 7; bases outside the gene matches: 5. This CDR3 region has 13 residues. Germline assignment: CDR1 SNHLY and CDR2 FYNNEI. CDR3 in amino acids: CASSESPGGEQYV. CDR3 nucleotide sequence: TGTGCCAGCAGTGAATCTCCAGGGGGTGAGCAGTACGTC.

This clonotype has just a few counts. The chain employs TRBV28 and TRBJ1-5; D unclear. CDR1 and CDR2 from the germline V gene are MDHEN and SYDVKM. Trimming removed 6 bases at V and 6 bases at J, with 18 bases between. This CDR3 region has 15 residues. CDR3 loop: CASRPRLRLGQPQHF. Written as DNA, the CDR3 is TGTGCCAGCAGACCCAGGTTACGGTTAGGTCAGCCCCAGCATTTT.

The CDR3 DNA is TGTGCCAGCAGCCTACCCTTACAGGGGCCCTCCACTGAAGCTTTCTTT. Residues: CASSLPLQGPSTEAFF. The rearrangement uses TRBV7-8 and TRBJ1-1, with TRBD1 identical over 7 bases. The CDR3 covers 16 residues. Germline loops: CDR1 SGHVS, CDR2 FQNEAQ. With V trimmed by 5 bases and J by 4 bases, 13 bases remained unmatched.

The CDR3 coding sequence is TGTGCCAGCAGTTATGGGGACAACTCCTACGAGCAGTACTTC. As protein: CASSYGDNSYEQYF. J is TRBJ2-7 and V is TRBV6-5, with D tentatively TRBD1 (6 bases). The CDR3 spans 14 residues. CDR1 MNHEY and CDR2 SVGAGI come from the germline V gene. V was pared by 3 bases and J by 0 bases, with 9 bases between.

The chain is built from TRBV28 and TRBJ1-5; 8 nucleotides line up with TRBD1. The CDR3 is 18 amino acids. With V trimmed by 6 bases and J by 0 bases, 13 bases remained unmatched. Germline V lookup: CDR1 MDHEN, CDR2 SYDVKM. The CDR3, as DNA: TGTGCCAGCAGCCCCAGCGGACAGGGAGGGTATAGCAATCAGCCCCAGCATTTT. Protein sequence: CASSPSGQGGYSNQPQHF.

There are a few counts of this clonotype. The gene calls are TRBV6-1 and TRBJ2-7; D remains unclear. Germline V gives CDR1 MNHNS, CDR2 SASEGT. V lost 11 bases to trimming and J lost 3 bases, with 5 bases between them. This CDR3 is built from 9 residues. The CDR3 bases are TGTGCCGTGGGCTACGAGCAGTACTTC. This encodes CAVGYEQYF.

This clonotype came up a few times. The chain has TRBV12-3 or TRBV12-4 and TRBJ2-1; D may be TRBD2 (5 bases). The CDR3 sequence is 15 residues long. Trimming took 6 bases from V and 5 from J, leaving 17 bases between them. The DNA of the CDR3 is TGTGCCAGCAGCCCCGTAGTGGACTTCGACAATGAGCAGTTCTTC. Translating it yields CASSPVVDFDNEQFF.

This clonotype has a handful of counts. J is TRBJ1-1 and V is TRBV6-5; perhaps TRBD1 as D (6 bases). The germline V gene has CDR1 MNHEY and CDR2 SVGAGI. The CDR3 length is 14 residues. V gave up 2 bases and J gave up 1 base, with 8 bases separating them. The CDR3 loop is CASSYGQPNTEAFF. CDR3 sequence (DNA): TGTGCCAGCAGTTACGGACAGCCGAACACTGAAGCTTTCTTT.

V usage is TRBV12-3 or TRBV12-4 and J usage is TRBJ2-1, with 8 positions matching TRBD2. The CDR3 extends over 15 amino acids. The ends lost 5 bases at V and 7 bases at J; junction bases unmatched: 10. CDR3 DNA sequence: TGTGCCAGCAGTAGGACTAGCCTCATTAATAATGAGCAGTTCTTC. This translates into CASSRTSLINNEQFF.

The chain employs TRBV4-1 and TRBJ2-7; 7 positions match TRBD2. Germline V gene data show CDR1 as MGHRA and CDR2 as YSYEKL. The CDR3 is 18 amino acids. The J segment lost 1 base and the V segment lost 0 bases, leaving 12 bases of the junction unmatched. CDR3 sequence: CASSQDRGGTARSYEQYV. The CDR3 DNA is TGCGCCAGCAGCCAAGATCGGGGAGGGACGGCCCGATCCTACGAGCAGTACGTC.

This clonotype was seen only a few times. The genes are TRBV7-9 and TRBJ2-5; 12 bases agree with TRBD1. CDR3 length equals 16 residues. Germline loops: CDR1 SEHNR, CDR2 FQNEAQ (reference sequence). The trim removed 2 bases at V and 3 bases at J, leaving 4 bases unmatched. CDR3 DNA: TGTGCCAGCAGCTTAAGGGACAGGGGGCGGAAAGAGACCCAGTACTTC. Amino acids: CASSLRDRGRKETQYF.

This clonotype was seen a few times. The genes are TRBV9 and TRBJ2-7; TRBD1 matches 10 bases. Germline V gives CDR1 SGDLS, CDR2 YYNGEE. The CDR3 loop spans 16 amino acids. Germline trimming cut 1 base from V and 5 bases from J; bases unmatched to any gene: 9. The CDR3 DNA reads TGTGCCAGCAGCGTATACGGGACAGGGGTAGTCCACGAGCAGTACTTC. Residues: CASSVYGTGVVHEQYF.

The chain uses TRBV5-6 and TRBJ2-5; the match to TRBD2 covers 7 bases. CDR3 length: 16 amino acids. Germline CDR1 SGHDT, CDR2 YYEEEE. The J segment lost 4 bases and the V segment lost 0 bases, leaving 9 bases of the junction unmatched. The CDR3, as DNA: TGTGCCAGCAGCTTGGGCGGCGGGAGTGGGTCAGAGACCCAGTACTTC. Translating it yields CASSLGGGSGSETQYF. Complete variable domain (other parts from reference TRBV5-6 and TRBJ2-5): DAGVTQSPTHLIKTRGQQVTLRCSPKSGHDTVSWYQQALGQGPQFIFQYYEEEERQRGNFPDRFSGHQFPNYSSELNVNALLLGDSALYLCASSLGGGSGSETQYFGPGTRLLVL.

V is TRBV7-9 and J is TRBJ2-1, with D perhaps being TRBD1 or TRBD2 (5 bases each). This CDR3 spans 13 amino acids. The V end lost 1 base, the J end lost 15 bases, and 16 bases lay between the germline ends. Germline lookup yields CDR1 SEHNR and CDR2 FQNEAQ (reference sequence). The CDR3: CASSLDPGPLPFF. Written as DNA, the CDR3 is TGTGCCAGCAGCTTAGACCCGGGACCGCTCCCGTTCTTC.

This clonotype occurred a few times. The V gene is TRBV9, the J gene TRBJ1-2, with a weak D call TRBD1 (6 bases). Germline CDR1 and CDR2: SGDLS and YYNGEE. Between the trimmed V and J ends, which lost 7 bases and 4 bases, there was a span of 11 bases. CDR3 length: 12 residues. The CDR3 DNA follows: TGTGCCAGCTACGACAGGTTCTATGGCTACACCTTC. It translates to CASYDRFYGYTF.

The chain joins TRBV28 to TRBJ2-7; D is ambiguous. V was clipped by 9 bases and J by 0 bases, with 9 bases between them. The V gene's germline CDR1 is MDHEN and CDR2 SYDVKM. The CDR3 totals 12 residues. CDR3 in DNA: TGTGCCAGTACAATGATCTCCTACGAGCAGTACTTC. This gives the protein CASTMISYEQYF.

This clonotype was picked up many times. The chain combines TRBV7-9 with TRBJ2-5; TRBD2 matches at 9 bases. The germline V gene encodes CDR1 SEHNR and CDR2 FQNEAQ (reference sequence). V dropped 2 bases and J dropped 3; count of bases not matched to a gene: 4. The CDR3 contains 15 residues. CDR3 region: CASSLWTSVKETQYF. The CDR3 region has the DNA TGTGCCAGCAGCTTATGGACTAGCGTCAAAGAGACCCAGTACTTC.

This clonotype was counted a few times. The CDR3 here is CSATTGTSSYEQYV. The CDR3 DNA sequence: TGCAGTGCAACTACCGGGACTAGCTCCTACGAGCAGTACGTC. The rearrangement joins TRBV20-1 to TRBJ2-7; 8 nucleotides line up with TRBD2. The CDR3 loop spans 14 amino acids. The germline gives CDR1 DFQATT, CDR2 SNEGSKA (reference sequence). V gave up 6 bases and J gave up 0 bases; unmatched junction bases: 7.

The chain employs TRBV6-1 and TRBJ2-5, with TRBD2 matching over 8 bases. The germline V gene has CDR1 MNHNS and CDR2 SASEGT. The CDR3 extends over 15 amino acids. V was clipped by 7 bases and J by 3 bases; unmatched bases: 10. For the CDR3, the DNA is TGTGCCAGCACCAAGGGTCTAGCGGGCAAAGAGACCCAGTACTTC. Protein: CASTKGLAGKETQYF.